This T cell receptor (beta chain) appears in the sequencing data of a study of blood T cell repertoires in COVID-19. Study summary: Donors in the United States, Italy and Spain gave samples during acute or convalescent COVID-19. The cDNA or gDNA used as material had been derived from T cells, B-cell-depleted T cells, or PBMCs.

This clone was observed once. The germline CDR1 and CDR2 sequences are SGHTA and FQGNSA. V dropped 3 bases and J dropped 0; count of bases not matched to a gene: 5. CDR3 size: 16 residues. In the original workflow: The authors estimated nucleated cell counts from reference gene primer amplification. The assay was immunoSEQ multiplex PCR, and TCRdb's table has in-frame clones only and misses some. V, J and clone size are taken as reported in that table, and D and trimming were inferred from the DNA itself. The table includes about 120,000 clones, 79% detected once. The chain joins TRBV7-2 to TRBJ2-3; 8 nucleotides line up with TRBD2. This receptor was obtained from a woman of 80 years or more with acute or convalescent COVID-19. Input material: peripheral blood. This CDR3 is CASSFGGGASTDTQYF. The CDR3, as DNA: TGTGCCAGCAGCTTCGGGGGGGGTGCTAGCACAGATACGCAGTATTTT.